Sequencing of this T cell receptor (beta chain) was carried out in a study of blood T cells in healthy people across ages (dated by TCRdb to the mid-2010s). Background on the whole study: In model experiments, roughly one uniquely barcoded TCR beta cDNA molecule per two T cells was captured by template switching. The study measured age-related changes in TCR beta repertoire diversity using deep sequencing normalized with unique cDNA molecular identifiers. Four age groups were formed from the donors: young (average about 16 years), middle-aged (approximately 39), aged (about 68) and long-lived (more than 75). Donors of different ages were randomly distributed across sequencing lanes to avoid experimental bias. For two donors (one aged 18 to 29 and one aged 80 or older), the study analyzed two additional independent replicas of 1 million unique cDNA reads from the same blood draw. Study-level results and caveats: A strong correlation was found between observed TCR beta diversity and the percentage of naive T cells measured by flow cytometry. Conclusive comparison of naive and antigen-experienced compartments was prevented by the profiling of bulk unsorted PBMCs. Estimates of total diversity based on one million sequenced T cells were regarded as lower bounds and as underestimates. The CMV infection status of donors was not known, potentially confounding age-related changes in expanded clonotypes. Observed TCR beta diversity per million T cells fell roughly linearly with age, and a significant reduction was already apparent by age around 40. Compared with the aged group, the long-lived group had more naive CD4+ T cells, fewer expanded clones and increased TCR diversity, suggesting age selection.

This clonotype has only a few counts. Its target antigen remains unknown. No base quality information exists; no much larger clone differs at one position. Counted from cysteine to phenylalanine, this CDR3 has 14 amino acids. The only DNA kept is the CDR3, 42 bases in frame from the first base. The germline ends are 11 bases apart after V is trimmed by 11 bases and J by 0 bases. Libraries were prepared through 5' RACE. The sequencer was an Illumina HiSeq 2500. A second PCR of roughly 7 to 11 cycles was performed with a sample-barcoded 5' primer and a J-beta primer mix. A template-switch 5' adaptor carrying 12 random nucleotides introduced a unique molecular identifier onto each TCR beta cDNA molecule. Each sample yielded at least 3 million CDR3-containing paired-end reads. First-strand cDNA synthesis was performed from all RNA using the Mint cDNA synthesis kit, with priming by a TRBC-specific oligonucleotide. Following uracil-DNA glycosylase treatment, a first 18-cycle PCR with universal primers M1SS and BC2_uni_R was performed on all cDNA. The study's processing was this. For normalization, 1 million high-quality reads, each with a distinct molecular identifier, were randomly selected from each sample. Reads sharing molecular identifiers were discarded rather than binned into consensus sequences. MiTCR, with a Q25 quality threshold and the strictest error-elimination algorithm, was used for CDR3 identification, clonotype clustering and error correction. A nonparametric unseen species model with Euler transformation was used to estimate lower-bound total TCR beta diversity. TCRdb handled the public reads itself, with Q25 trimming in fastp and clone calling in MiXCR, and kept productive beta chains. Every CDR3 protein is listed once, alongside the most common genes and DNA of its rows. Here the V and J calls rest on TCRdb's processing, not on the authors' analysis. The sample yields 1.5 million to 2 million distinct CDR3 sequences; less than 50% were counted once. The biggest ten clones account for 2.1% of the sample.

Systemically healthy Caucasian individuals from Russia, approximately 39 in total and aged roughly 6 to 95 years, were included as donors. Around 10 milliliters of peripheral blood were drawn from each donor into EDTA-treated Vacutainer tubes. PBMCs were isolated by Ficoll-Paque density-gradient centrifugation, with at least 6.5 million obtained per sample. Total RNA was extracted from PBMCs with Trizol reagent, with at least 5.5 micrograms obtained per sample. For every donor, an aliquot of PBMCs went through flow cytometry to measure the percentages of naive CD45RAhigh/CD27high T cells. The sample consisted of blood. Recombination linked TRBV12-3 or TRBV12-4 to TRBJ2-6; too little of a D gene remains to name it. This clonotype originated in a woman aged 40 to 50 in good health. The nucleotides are TGTGCCGAAGGGCGCCTCTCTGGGGCCAACGTCCTGACTTTC. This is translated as CAEGRLSGANVLTF.